Presented here are 23 T cell receptor beta chains from one specimen sequenced in a study of T-cell reconstitution after alpha-beta-depleted transplantation in children (TCRdb year 2016). To prepare the library, PCR was applied. The reads were generated on an Illumina HiSeq 2500. TCR libraries were prepared with molecular barcoding, using unique molecular identifiers to normalize TCRbeta repertoire quantification. TCRdb applied fastp at Q25 and MiXCR to the public reads, then kept only in-frame beta chains. Every distinct CDR3 protein forms one entry, paired with its most common genes and DNA. This sample has about 150,000 distinct CDR3 sequences in its table, and roughly 8.8% of those were observed once. The top ten clones comprise around 18% of the sample. The treatment or condition label corresponds to: allogeneic hematopoietic cell transplantation with graft depleted of TCRalphabeta T cells and CD19 B cells.

The sample consisted of PBMCs, mostly from graft donor cells, taken 180 days after TCRalphabeta/CD19-depleted stem cell transplant. The receptors derive from a female patient between 2 and 15 years old who had a stem cell transplant for congenital amegakaryocytic thrombocytopenia, so the T cells may come from the graft donor.

This clonotype was detected ten times or more. The rearrangement joins TRBV29-1 to TRBJ2-5; D gene unclear. V was cut by 3 bases and J by 7 bases, with 6 bases left in between. Germline V CDR1 and CDR2: SQVTM, ANQGSEA. The CDR3 loop spans 10 amino acids. CDR3 nucleotides: TGCAGCGTTGACTCAGGGACCCAGTACTTC. Protein sequence: CSVDSGTQYF. Full variable domain (outside the CDR3, taken from reference TRBV29-1 and TRBJ2-5): SAVISQKPSRDICQRGTSLTIQCQVDSQVTMMFWYRQQPGQSLTLIATANQGSEATYESGFVIDKFPISRPNLTFSTLTVSNMSPEDSSIYLCSVDSGTQYFGPGTRLLVL.

This clonotype was recorded many times. The rearrangement links TRBV28 to TRBJ1-1; no reliable D call. This CDR3 spans 13 amino acids. Trimming pared 3 bases from V and 1 base from J, leaving 6 bases between. The germline V gene encodes CDR1 MDHEN and CDR2 SYDVKM. DNA of the CDR3: TGTGCCAGCAGTTTCGGGCCGAACACTGAAGCTTTCTTT. It is translated as CASSFGPNTEAFF.

The gene calls are TRBV4-1 and TRBJ1-2; TRBD1 aligns across 10 bases. The junction had 9 bases not matched to a gene; V was cut back by 2 bases and J by 3 bases. The germline V gene encodes CDR1 MGHRA and CDR2 YSYEKL. The CDR3 sequence is 17 residues long. CDR3 coding DNA: TGCGCCAGCAGCCAACCTCGTCGACAGGGGGCTTACTATGGCTACACCTTC. This gives the protein CASSQPRRQGAYYGYTF.

The rearrangement joins TRBV6-5 to TRBJ2-1; 11 nucleotides match TRBD2. The CDR3 extends over 15 amino acids. Germline CDR1 reads MNHEY; CDR2 reads SVGAGI. V dropped 5 bases and J dropped 8; count of bases not matched to a gene: 8. CDR3 amino acids: CASSVLAGAFHEQFF. The CDR3 region has the DNA TGTGCCAGCAGTGTACTAGCGGGGGCTTTCCATGAGCAGTTCTTC.

The chain combines TRBV19 with TRBJ2-3, with 12 bases fitting TRBD2. Unmatched junction bases numbered 8, after V lost 6 bases and J lost 4 bases. This CDR3 has 16 amino acids. Germline CDR1 LNHDA, CDR2 SQIVND (reference sequence). CDR3 sequence: CASSLLAGGGADTQYF. The CDR3 nucleotides are TGTGCCAGTAGCCTCCTAGCGGGAGGGGGCGCAGATACGCAGTATTTT.

There are a few counts of this clonotype. The CDR3 nucleotides read TGCAGTGCTAGAGCCGGGACAGATTTCTATGGCTACACCTTC. Its translation is CSARAGTDFYGYTF. This rearrangement joins TRBV20-1 to TRBJ1-2; 7 nucleotides align to TRBD1. Germline lookup yields CDR1 DFQATT and CDR2 SNEGSKA (reference sequence). This CDR3 region has 14 residues. The junction had 6 bases not matched to a gene; V was cut back by 1 base and J by 4 bases.

Details on this clonotype: Possible read error: a much larger clone is one base away. V is TRBV5-1 and J is TRBJ1-1, with D perhaps TRBD1 (5 bases). CDR1 is SGHRS and CDR2 is YFSETQ in the germline V gene. Between the trimmed V and J ends, which lost 6 bases and 4 bases, there was a span of 16 bases. This CDR3 has 14 amino acids. This CDR3 reads CASTYDSLGTEAFF. For the CDR3, the DNA is TGCGCCAGCACCTACGACAGCTTGGGCACTGAAGCTTTCTTT.

This clonotype was recorded at least ten times. The gene calls are TRBV29-1 and TRBJ2-5; D ambiguous. V lost 6 bases and J lost 2, with 16 bases in between. The CDR3 runs to 14 residues. Germline CDR1 is SQVTM and CDR2 is ANQGSEA. CDR3 region: CSVRDTYLQETQYF. For the CDR3, the DNA is TGCAGCGTCAGAGACACCTACCTACAAGAGACCCAGTACTTC.

The table lists this clonotype with many counts. This rearrangement joins TRBV20-1 to TRBJ1-5; D remains ambiguous. The germline CDR1 and CDR2 sequences are DFQATT and SNEGSKA (reference sequence). Deletions cut 5 bases from V and 4 bases from J, with 15 bases between. The CDR3 loop spans 14 amino acids. CDR3 sequence (DNA): TGCAGTGCTGGTGGAGGGAAAATAAATCAGCCCCAGCATTTT. Protein sequence: CSAGGGKINQPQHF.

The sample holds many counts of this clonotype. The chain couples TRBV6-2 or TRBV6-3 to TRBJ2-5; D call uncertain. Germline V gives CDR1 MNHEY, CDR2 SVGEGT. This CDR3 has 11 amino acids. With 6 bases removed from V and 5 bases from J, the gap between germline ends came to 7 bases. The CDR3 reads CASRERETQYF. The CDR3 nucleotides read TGTGCCAGCAGGGAACGGGAGACCCAGTACTTC.

This clonotype was seen at least ten times. The V call is TRBV12-3 or TRBV12-4, the J call TRBJ2-7, with TRBD2 matching over 13 bases. This CDR3 region has 17 residues. V trimming: 2 bases; J trimming: 1 base; junction bases outside the gene matches: 5. The CDR3 DNA reads TGTGCCAGCAGTTTACGGGGACTAGCGGGACTGTCCTACGAGCAGTACTTC. Protein product: CASSLRGLAGLSYEQYF.

Regarding this clonotype: A much larger clone differs from this one at a single base, so this may be a read error. This chain connects TRBV27 to TRBJ2-2; D uncertain. Trimming cost V 7 bases and J 4 bases, with 13 bases left between them. Germline-derived CDR1 and CDR2 are MNHEY and SMNVEV (reference sequence). This CDR3 is built from 14 residues. As DNA, the CDR3 is TGTGCCAGCAAAACCGGAGAGATCACCGGGGAGCTGTTTTTT. Protein sequence: CASKTGEITGELFF.

There are many counts of this clonotype. V and J are TRBV20-1 and TRBJ2-1, with TRBD1 matching 8 bases. V lost 3 bases and J lost 3; bases outside the gene matches: 7. The CDR3 is 15 residues long. Germline CDR1 reads DFQATT; CDR2 reads SNEGSKA (reference sequence). DNA of the CDR3: TGCAGTGCTAGGGTCCTCGACAGGGGCTACAATGAGCAGTTCTTC. It is translated as CSARVLDRGYNEQFF.

This clonotype was seen at least ten times. The chain combines TRBV20-1 with TRBJ1-1; 7 bases are a match to TRBD1. The V and J ends lost 4 bases and 0 bases, in that order; junction bases with no gene match: 8. Germline V gene lookup returns CDR1 DFQATT and CDR2 SNEGSKA (reference sequence). The length of the CDR3 is 15 residues. CDR3 sequence: CSATRTGALNTEAFF. The CDR3 DNA sequence: TGCAGTGCTACCCGTACAGGGGCCCTGAACACTGAAGCTTTCTTT.

Ten or more counts support this clonotype. The CDR3 bases are TGCAGCGTTTTAGGTCTGGACACTGAAGCTTTCTTT. Its translation is CSVLGLDTEAFF. The chain recombines TRBV29-1 with TRBJ1-1; D remains unclear. The CDR3 has 12 residues. Per the germline V gene, CDR1 is SQVTM and CDR2 is ANQGSEA. The ends were cut back, 5 bases at V and 3 bases at J, with 10 bases in the middle.

In this sample, this clonotype turned up many times. Sequence at one end of the junction differs from germline and may be a read error. The V call is TRBV20-1, the J call TRBJ1-1; no reliable D call. CDR1 and CDR2 (germline): DFQATT, SNEGSKA (reference sequence). The CDR3 is 14 residues long. CDR3 region: CSGRVPVGNTEAFF. The CDR3 nucleotides are TGCAGTGGTAGAGTCCCAGTGGGAAACACTGAAGCTTTCTTT.

In this sample, this clonotype turned up many times. The chain is built from TRBV5-1 and TRBJ2-7; D is ambiguous. V lost 0 bases and J 7 bases, leaving 8 bases between the germline ends. The CDR3 has 12 amino acids. The germline gives CDR1 SGHRS, CDR2 YFSETQ. CDR3 region: CASSLGIGEQYF. The CDR3 DNA reads TGCGCCAGCAGCTTGGGCATTGGTGAGCAGTACTTC.

This clonotype has at least ten counts. The J gene is TRBJ2-3, the V gene TRBV12-3 or TRBV12-4; the D gene is possibly TRBD2 (6 bases). V was pared by 8 bases and J by 1 base, with 13 bases between. The CDR3 spans 14 residues. The CDR3 nucleotides read TGTGCCAGCCGCGCTACTAGCCGCACAGATACGCAGTATTTT. This codes for CASRATSRTDTQYF.

The V gene is TRBV7-6, the J gene TRBJ2-1, with 14 bases aligning to TRBD2. Looked up from germline, CDR1 is SGHVS and CDR2 is FNYEAQ. V lost 1 base, J lost 3 bases, and 2 bases stayed unmatched. The CDR3 is 17 amino acids. In DNA, the CDR3 is TGTGCCAGCAGCTTAGGGACTAGCGGGAGGTTCTACAATGAGCAGTTCTTC. Its protein is CASSLGTSGRFYNEQFF.

This rearrangement joins TRBV7-9 to TRBJ2-3, with 11 bases identical to TRBD2. V shed 3 bases, J shed 2 bases, and the junction held 4 bases outside the gene matches. Per the germline V gene, CDR1 is SEHNR and CDR2 is FQNEAQ (reference sequence). The CDR3 is 16 residues long. The CDR3 region has the DNA TGTGCCAGCAGCTTTCCGACTAGCGGGAACACAGATACGCAGTATTTT. Translated: CASSFPTSGNTDTQYF.

CDR3 coding DNA: TGTGCCTGGAGCCCGGGGGAGACCCAGTACTTC. Amino acid sequence: CAWSPGETQYF. The chain carries TRBV30 and TRBJ2-5, with D maybe TRBD2 (5 bases). Trimming took 3 bases from V and 5 from J, leaving 7 bases between them. CDR1 is GTSNPN and CDR2 is SVGIG in the germline V gene (reference sequence). This CDR3 has 11 residues. Complete variable domain (other parts from reference TRBV30 and TRBJ2-5): SQTIHQWPATLVQPVGSPLSLECTVEGTSNPNLYWYRQAAGRGLQLLFYSVGIGQISSEVPQNLSASRPQDRQFILSSKKLLLSDSGFYLCAWSPGETQYFGPGTRLLVL.

This clonotype was observed at least ten times. The chain has TRBV6-1 and TRBJ2-7; D unresolved. V lost 2 bases, J lost 2 bases, and 4 bases lay in between. CDR1 is MNHNS, CDR2 SASEGT, per germline. The CDR3 spans 12 residues. CDR3 DNA sequence: TGTGCCAGCAGTGAAACCGCCTACGAGCAGTACTTC. This encodes CASSETAYEQYF.

This clonotype was seen ten or more times. This chain joins TRBV7-9 and TRBJ1-2; D gene unclear. From germline, CDR1 is SEHNR and CDR2 FQNEAQ (reference sequence). The CDR3 contains 13 residues. Deletions cut 1 base from V and 3 bases from J, with 6 bases between. The CDR3 nucleotides read TGTGCCAGCAGCTTAGACGGGGACTATGGCTACACCTTC. Translation gives CASSLDGDYGYTF. The whole variable domain, remainder taken from reference TRBV7-9 and TRBJ1-2, is DTGVSQNPRHKITKRGQNVTFRCDPISEHNRLYWYRQTLGQGPEFLTYFQNEAQLEKSRLLSDRFSAERPKGSFSTLEIQRTEQGDSAMYLCASSLDGDYGYTFGSGTRLTVV.